The sequence of this TCR beta chain was determined in a study of blood T cell repertoires in COVID-19. In the original processing: The assay estimated nucleated cells by amplifying reference gene primers. Some clones are missing from TCRdb's copy, which holds only in-frame ones; the method was immunoSEQ multiplex PCR. For V, J and clone size, that table is used; D and trimming come from the DNA. This sample carries around 180,000 clones, roughly four fifths of them seen once, and the ten largest clones take 1.5% to 1.9%. This clone has just one count. The CDR3 consists of 14 residues. V was pared by 5 bases and J by 13 bases, with 16 bases of the junction left unmatched. The germline CDR1 and CDR2 sequences are LNHDA and SQIVND (reference sequence).

The sequencing input was peripheral blood. V usage is TRBV19 and J usage is TRBJ2-7, with 8 bases that match TRBD1. The sequence derives from a human donor in a cohort sampled during active COVID-19. CDR3 loop: CASSPGQGVFLEYF. The DNA of the CDR3 is TGTGCCAGTAGTCCCGGACAGGGCGTTTTTTTGGAATACTTC.